The 26 T cell receptor beta chains reported below all come from one sample, sequenced in a study of cytomegalovirus exposure and HLA in healthy donors. The PCR had 60 Vbeta and 13 Jbeta primers. Assay: immunoSEQ multiplex PCR; the TCRdb copy retains only in-frame clones and omits some. Among about 140,000 clones listed, 60% to 85% were seen once. Sequenced material: PBMCs. The receptors shown here come from a male donor in good health and CMV-seropositive.

The chain is built from TRBV5-1 and TRBJ2-2, with a tentative D call TRBD1 (8 bases). Germline V gene lookup returns CDR1 SGHRS and CDR2 YFSETQ. This CDR3 comprises 19 residues. Trimming removed 4 bases from V and 0 bases from J, with 22 bases in between. CDR3 loop: CASSPDGEGRGPNTGELFF. Written as DNA, the CDR3 is TGCGCCAGCAGCCCCGACGGGGAGGGCAGGGGGCCGAACACCGGGGAGCTGTTTTTT.

The chain has TRBV2 and TRBJ2-3; 9 bases are a match to TRBD1. This CDR3 contains 15 residues. Unmatched junction bases numbered 8, after V lost 6 bases and J lost 4 bases. The germline CDR1 and CDR2 sequences are SNHLY and FYNNEI. The chain's CDR3 is CASRDGTGRPDTQYF. The DNA for the CDR3 is TGTGCCAGCAGGGACGGGACAGGGAGGCCAGATACGCAGTATTTT.

CDR3 region: CASSIVTSGSYNEQFF. The CDR3 nucleotides read TGTGCCAGTAGTATTGTTACTAGCGGGTCCTACAATGAGCAGTTCTTC. The rearrangement links TRBV19 to TRBJ2-1; 9 nucleotides align to TRBD2. The CDR3 runs to 16 residues. Germline V gene sequence: CDR1 LNHDA, CDR2 SQIVND (reference sequence). With 3 bases clipped from V and 1 base from J, the junction kept 4 bases outside the gene matches.

For the CDR3, the DNA is TGTGCCAGCAGCCCGACAGGGGGCAGGGTGTCGGGCACTGAAGCTTTCTTT. Amino acids: CASSPTGGRVSGTEAFF. This chain joins TRBV7-9 and TRBJ1-1; 10 bases match TRBD1. The CDR3 is 17 residues long. The germline V gene encodes CDR1 SEHNR and CDR2 FQNEAQ (reference sequence). The ends lost 5 bases at V and 4 bases at J; junction bases unmatched: 13.

This clone is a singleton in its sample. The V call is TRBV7-9, the J call TRBJ2-4; 11 nucleotides agree with TRBD1. This CDR3 spans 16 amino acids. From germline, CDR1 is SEHNR and CDR2 FQNEAQ (reference sequence). V lost 5 bases to trimming and J lost 8 bases; unmatched junction nucleotides: 11. CDR3 DNA sequence: TGTGCCAGCAGCGCCCGGACAGGGGGCTTTTCGGACATTCAGTACTTC. Translating gives CASSARTGGFSDIQYF.

The rearrangement links TRBV5-3 to TRBJ2-7, with 9 bases identical to TRBD1. TRBV5-3 is an ORF; its function is uncertain. The CDR3 is 14 amino acids. With 0 bases clipped from V and 3 bases from J, the junction kept 1 base outside the gene matches. As DNA, the CDR3 is TGTGCCAGAAGCTTGGGGGACAGGGACTACGAGCAGTACTTC. This gives the protein CARSLGDRDYEQYF.

This chain uses TRBV5-1 with TRBJ1-4; weak D call: TRBD1 (5 bases). Germline-derived CDR1 and CDR2 are SGHRS and YFSETQ. The CDR3 has 17 residues. The V gene lost 2 bases and the J gene lost 3 bases, with 17 bases spanning the gap. CDR3 coding DNA: TGCGCCAGCAGCTTCTTGGGGGGTCGGGATTCTAATGAAAAACTGTTTTTT. Protein sequence: CASSFLGGRDSNEKLFF.

In this sample, this clone turned up once. V is TRBV28 and J is TRBJ2-1; 8 bases fit TRBD2. The germline CDR1 and CDR2 sequences are MDHEN and SYDVKM. CDR3 length: 14 residues. After removal of 8 bases from V and 8 bases from J, the junction contained 11 bases not matched to a gene. CDR3 loop: CASGLSGRGDEQFF. CDR3 in DNA: TGTGCCAGCGGACTGAGCGGGAGAGGGGATGAGCAGTTCTTC.

The chain combines TRBV5-1 with TRBJ1-6, with 8 bases aligning to TRBD1. The CDR3 runs 16 residues. Germline CDR1 is SGHRS and CDR2 is YFSETQ. After removal of 2 bases from V and 6 bases from J, the junction contained 7 bases not matched to a gene. The CDR3 here is CASSFGATGANSPLHF. The CDR3 coding sequence is TGCGCCAGCAGCTTCGGGGCGACAGGGGCTAATTCACCCCTCCACTTT.

The chain carries TRBV6-5 and TRBJ1-6; 7 bases align to TRBD1. Germline V gives CDR1 MNHEY, CDR2 SVGAGI. The length of the CDR3 is 15 residues. V trimming: 3 bases; J trimming: 14 bases; junction bases outside the gene matches: 13. The CDR3 bases are TGTGCCAGCAGTTATACGGGACAGCCTCCCTGGGCCCTCCACTTT. Residues: CASSYTGQPPWALHF.

The CDR3 DNA reads TGTGCCAGCAGTTACTCGAGTAGGGCTAGCGGTAATGAGCAGTTCTTC. This sequence encodes CASSYSSRASGNEQFF. The V call is TRBV6-6, the J call TRBJ2-1, with TRBD2 matching 7 bases. Germline V gives CDR1 MNHNY, CDR2 SVGAGI (reference sequence). CDR3 size: 16 residues. Trimming cost V 0 bases and J 7 bases; bases outside gene matches: 9.

V is TRBV25-1 and J is TRBJ1-1; 7 positions agree with TRBD1. The germline V gene encodes CDR1 MGHDK and CDR2 SYGVNS. J lost 0 bases, V lost 3 bases, and 4 bases had no gene match. The CDR3 covers 15 residues. CDR3 coding DNA: TGTGCCAGCAGTGAGTACAGGGGTCTGAACACTGAAGCTTTCTTT. Amino acids: CASSEYRGLNTEAFF.

The rearrangement uses TRBV9 and TRBJ2-3, with a possible D match to TRBD1 (5 bases). Germline CDR1 reads SGDLS; CDR2 reads YYNGEE. V was shortened by 3 bases and J by 7 bases, with 9 bases between the two germline ends. This CDR3 has 12 amino acids. CDR3 nucleotide sequence: TGTGCCAGCAGCGGGGGCTCATATACGCAGTATTTT. Its translation: CASSGGSYTQYF.

The chain joins TRBV4-1 to TRBJ1-6, with TRBD1 matching 11 bases. This CDR3 has 21 residues. With 4 bases clipped from V and 0 bases from J, the junction kept 14 bases outside the gene matches. From germline, CDR1 is MGHRA and CDR2 YSYEKL. CDR3 protein: CASSLIPGQGAARSYNSPLHF. The CDR3 nucleotides are TGCGCCAGCAGCCTCATTCCCGGACAGGGGGCGGCCCGCTCCTATAATTCACCCCTCCACTTT.

The gene calls are TRBV6-5 and TRBJ2-7; TRBD1 aligns across 10 bases. V trimming: 0 bases; J trimming: 3 bases; junction bases outside the gene matches: 2. Germline V gives CDR1 MNHEY, CDR2 SVGAGI. This CDR3 is 15 amino acids long. The CDR3 spells CASSYSGTGVYEQYF. The CDR3 nucleotides are TGTGCCAGCAGTTACTCGGGGACAGGGGTCTACGAGCAGTACTTC.

The chain is built from TRBV10-1 and TRBJ2-3, with D possibly matching TRBD2 (5 bases). The CDR3 is 13 residues long. Germline lookup yields CDR1 WNHNN and CDR2 SYGVQD (reference sequence). Deletions cut 0 bases from V and 4 bases from J, with 5 bases between. The CDR3: CASSESGADTQYF. The CDR3 DNA reads as TGCGCCAGCAGTGAGTCCGGGGCAGATACGCAGTATTTT.

Sample share makes this clone medium-sized. J is TRBJ2-1 and V is TRBV27; 7 bases are shared with TRBD2. Unmatched junction bases numbered 10, after V lost 9 bases and J lost 2 bases. Looked up from germline, CDR1 is MNHEY and CDR2 is SMNVEV (reference sequence). The length of the CDR3 is 15 residues. The CDR3 region has the DNA TGTGCCAGTAAACCGGCGGGACTAACCTACAATGAGCAGTTCTTC. It encodes CASKPAGLTYNEQFF.

The chain recombines TRBV28 with TRBJ2-2; D not resolved. The ends were cut back, 8 bases at V and 1 base at J, with 11 bases in the middle. Germline CDR1 and CDR2: MDHEN and SYDVKM. This CDR3 has 14 residues. CDR3 DNA: TGTGCCAGCCTTACGGCGGTGAACACCGGGGAGCTGTTTTTT. Residues: CASLTAVNTGELFF.

The chain recombines TRBV9 with TRBJ2-7; D is uncertain. The CDR3 is 15 residues long. Germline CDR1 reads SGDLS; CDR2 reads YYNGEE. Trimming took off 0 bases at V and 0 bases at J, with 10 bases between the two ends. In DNA form, the CDR3 reads TGTGCCAGCAGCGTAGACAGCTATCTCTCCTACGAGCAGTACTTC. It translates to CASSVDSYLSYEQYF. Full variable domain (rest looked up from reference TRBV9 and TRBJ2-7): DSGVTQTPKHLITATGQRVTLRCSPRSGDLSVYWYQQSLDQGLQFLIQYYNGEERAKGNILERFSAQQFPDLHSELNLSSLELGDSALYFCASSVDSYLSYEQYFGPGTRLTVT.

The V call is TRBV6-1, the J call TRBJ1-5, with TRBD1 matching 8 bases. Germline assignment: CDR1 MNHNS and CDR2 SASEGT. V lost 8 bases to trimming and J lost 3 bases; unmatched junction nucleotides: 9. This CDR3 comprises 15 residues. The CDR3 region is CASRDRQAFNQPQHF. For the CDR3, the DNA is TGTGCCAGCCGGGACAGGCAAGCATTCAATCAGCCCCAGCATTTT.

The chain combines TRBV7-2 with TRBJ1-6, with D unresolved. Germline CDR1 and CDR2: SGHTA and FQGNSA. Trimming took 1 base from V and 6 from J, leaving 4 bases between them. The CDR3 is 13 residues long. The CDR3: CASSLGANSPLHF. CDR3 sequence (DNA): TGTGCCAGCAGCTTAGGGGCTAATTCACCCCTCCACTTT.

This clone was seen a handful of times. The V call is TRBV4-2, the J call TRBJ2-3, with 10 bases that match TRBD1. Trimming took 6 bases from V and 2 from J; bases not matched to a gene: 11. Per the germline V gene, CDR1 is LGHNA and CDR2 is YNFKEQ. CDR3 size: 17 residues. CDR3 region: CASSPPTGQGYTDTQYF. The CDR3, as DNA: TGTGCCAGCAGTCCCCCTACGGGACAGGGGTACACAGATACGCAGTATTTT.

The chain recombines TRBV7-9 with TRBJ2-3; D remains unclear. The CDR3 consists of 12 residues. The V end was cut by 4 bases, the J end by 5 bases, with 7 bases between. Germline CDR1 reads SEHNR; CDR2 reads FQNEAQ (reference sequence). CDR3: CASSSPLDTQYF. The CDR3 DNA reads TGTGCCAGCAGCTCCCCTTTAGATACGCAGTATTTT.

The J gene is TRBJ2-4, the V gene TRBV5-8, with TRBD1 matching 9 bases. V lost 4 bases to trimming and J lost 8 bases; unmatched junction nucleotides: 7. Germline CDR1 SGHTS, CDR2 YDEGEE. The CDR3 runs to 14 residues. CDR3 in amino acids: CASSTWTGADIQYF. The DNA for the CDR3 is TGTGCCAGCAGCACCTGGACAGGGGCAGACATTCAGTACTTC.

V is TRBV19 and J is TRBJ2-5; 8 bases agree with TRBD1. The CDR3 has 15 residues. V lost 0 bases and J lost 5; bases outside the gene matches: 5. The germline V gene encodes CDR1 LNHDA and CDR2 SQIVND (reference sequence). For the CDR3, the DNA is TGTGCCAGTAGTATAGATCTAGGACAGGGCGAGACCCAGTACTTC. It specifies CASSIDLGQGETQYF.

The chain uses TRBV7-3 and TRBJ2-1; TRBD1 might be the D (6 bases). Trimming stripped 6 bases from V and 0 bases from J, with 24 bases between. This CDR3 has 19 residues. Germline V gene lookup returns CDR1 SGHTA and CDR2 FQGTGA. For the CDR3, the DNA is TGTGCCAGCAGTCAACCCCCCGGACAGTCCACGGGCTCCTACAATGAGCAGTTCTTC. Protein product: CASSQPPGQSTGSYNEQFF.